One and the same sample provided the 27 T cell receptor beta chains below, sequenced in a study of CD8 T cells in Susac syndrome. RNA, at about 0.45 to 1 ug, was reverse transcribed with random hexamers. TCRdb independently ran MiXCR on the immunoSEQ multiplex PCR reads; one entry per CDR3 protein. The table lists about 80,000 distinct CDR3 sequences, just under 95% of them singletons. Sequencing input: CD8+ T cells from PBMCs. The receptor source for this set is a human donor in good health.

The chain combines TRBV10-3 with TRBJ2-5, with a weak D call TRBD2 (6 bases). Germline CDR1 and CDR2: ENHRY and SYGVKD. CDR3 size: 17 residues. V was cut by 0 bases and J by 2 bases, with 16 bases left in between. The CDR3 loop is CAISESTGPAGQETQYF. DNA of the CDR3: TGTGCCATCAGTGAGTCGACCGGGCCCGCGGGGCAAGAGACCCAGTACTTC.

The chain joins TRBV20-1 to TRBJ1-1; TRBD1 might be the D (6 bases). Germline CDR1 and CDR2: DFQATT and SNEGSKA (reference sequence). With 4 bases removed from V and 1 base from J, the gap between germline ends came to 16 bases. The CDR3 length is 15 residues. CDR3 protein: CSAKPLRGANTEAFF. In DNA form, the CDR3 reads TGCAGTGCTAAGCCCCTCCGGGGGGCGAACACTGAAGCTTTCTTT.

The chain links TRBV6-5 to TRBJ2-1, with TRBD2 as a possible D gene (6 bases). Per germline, CDR1 MNHEY and CDR2 SVGAGI. This CDR3 is built from 14 residues. Trimming left V 5 bases short and J 14 bases short, with 22 bases between. The DNA for the CDR3 is TGTGCCAGCAGTGACCGGGCCCAGGTGGGGGGTGAGTTCTTC. Translating it yields CASSDRAQVGGEFF.

The rearrangement uses TRBV20-1 and TRBJ2-5; 7 bases agree with TRBD1. Germline trimming cut 6 bases from V and 2 bases from J; bases unmatched to any gene: 9. CDR1 DFQATT and CDR2 SNEGSKA come from the germline V gene (reference sequence). This CDR3 has 14 amino acids. The CDR3 reads CSAPPRQGQETQYF. CDR3 nucleotides: TGCAGTGCACCACCCCGACAGGGACAAGAGACCCAGTACTTC.

This chain joins TRBV20-1 and TRBJ2-7, with D possibly TRBD1 on 5 matching bases. Germline-derived CDR1 and CDR2 are DFQATT and SNEGSKA (reference sequence). This CDR3 region has 13 residues. V dropped 1 base and J dropped 1 base, with 8 bases sitting between them. Here the CDR3 DNA reads TGCAGTGCTAGAGGGCACAGGTCCTACGAGCAGTACTTC. It yields the protein CSARGHRSYEQYF.

The chain carries TRBV6-2 or TRBV6-3 and TRBJ2-7; 8 bases are a match to TRBD1. The CDR3 contains 13 residues. Trimming removed 5 bases from V and 5 bases from J; junction bases left unmatched: 5. Germline V CDR1 and CDR2: MNHEY, SVGEGT. CDR3 loop: CASSGTGPNEQYF. CDR3 DNA: TGTGCCAGCAGTGGGACAGGCCCCAACGAGCAGTACTTC.

There are a few counts of this clonotype. The chain carries TRBV6-1 and TRBJ2-7, with 8 bases aligning to TRBD2. The germline V gene encodes CDR1 MNHNS and CDR2 SASEGT. The CDR3 length is 12 residues. After removal of 6 bases from V and 7 bases from J, the junction contained 5 bases not matched to a gene. CDR3 amino acids: CASRPGTREQYV. CDR3 nucleotides: TGTGCCAGCAGACCCGGGACTAGAGAGCAGTACGTC.

The rearrangement links TRBV6-2 or TRBV6-3 to TRBJ1-5, with unresolved D. Germline V gene lookup returns CDR1 MNHEY and CDR2 SVGEGT. The CDR3 totals 14 residues. The V gene lost 3 bases and the J gene lost 4 bases, with 10 bases spanning the gap. DNA of the CDR3: TGTGCCAGCAGTTATGAGGGATCTAATCAGCCCCAGCATTTT. Its protein is CASSYEGSNQPQHF.

This sequence joins TRBV27 and TRBJ1-1, with a tentative D call TRBD1 (5 bases). V was pared by 2 bases and J by 3 bases, with 13 bases between. There are 15 residues in the CDR3. The germline gives CDR1 MNHEY, CDR2 SMNVEV (reference sequence). The CDR3, as DNA: TGTGCCAGCAGTTTAGGGGGGGGATTGGACACTGAAGCTTTCTTT. This codes for CASSLGGGLDTEAFF.

The chain uses TRBV9 and TRBJ2-3, with unresolved D. The CDR3 is made up of 15 amino acids. Trimming took 4 bases from V and 1 from J, leaving 13 bases between them. In germline, CDR1 is SGDLS, CDR2 YYNGEE. The CDR3 loop is CASSPAADGTDTQYF. The CDR3 bases are TGTGCCAGCAGCCCCGCGGCTGACGGCACAGATACGCAGTATTTT.

The chain couples TRBV20-1 to TRBJ2-5; 8 bases line up with TRBD2. The CDR3 contains 15 residues. Germline V gene data show CDR1 as DFQATT and CDR2 as SNEGSKA (reference sequence). V shed 3 bases, J shed 7 bases, and the junction held 13 bases outside the gene matches. The CDR3 region is CSASPTSVGGGTQYF. The CDR3 coding sequence is TGCAGTGCTAGCCCGACTAGCGTGGGAGGAGGGACCCAGTACTTC.

This chain joins TRBV27 and TRBJ2-7; 8 bases agree with TRBD2. The germline CDR1 and CDR2 sequences are MNHEY and SMNVEV (reference sequence). V shed 5 bases, J shed 0 bases, and the junction held 6 bases outside the gene matches. This CDR3 has 15 amino acids. The DNA of the CDR3 is TGTGCCAGCAGTCGAGCCGGGAGGGCCTCCTACGAGCAGTACGTC. It yields the protein CASSRAGRASYEQYV.

This chain joins TRBV6-4 and TRBJ2-7, with D unclear. Germline V CDR1 and CDR2: MRHNA, SNTAGT. The CDR3 contains 13 residues. V was cut by 5 bases and J by 3 bases, with 11 bases left in between. The CDR3 DNA is TGTGCCAGCAGTCCCGGCGGTAGCTACGAGCAGTACTTC. Translating gives CASSPGGSYEQYF.

The gene calls are TRBV29-1 and TRBJ2-2; unclear D gene. V was pared by 6 bases and J by 6 bases, with 11 bases between. CDR1 is SQVTM and CDR2 is ANQGSEA in the germline V gene. This CDR3 has 12 amino acids. Here the CDR3 DNA reads TGCAGCGTCCGCCGTGCGCCCGGGGAGCTGTTTTTT. Translation: CSVRRAPGELFF.

V gene TRBV6-5 combines with J gene TRBJ2-7, with D possibly being TRBD2 (6 bases). Trimming removed 3 bases at V and 7 bases at J, with 10 bases between. The V gene's germline CDR1 is MNHEY and CDR2 SVGAGI. The length of the CDR3 is 12 residues. This chain's CDR3 is CASSYGGIEQYF. The CDR3 DNA reads TGTGCCAGCAGTTATGGGGGGATTGAGCAGTACTTC.

V is TRBV4-1 and J is TRBJ2-7, with D unclear. V lost 1 base and J 2 bases, leaving 15 bases between the germline ends. The CDR3 totals 16 residues. Germline CDR1 is MGHRA and CDR2 is YSYEKL. Here the CDR3 reads CASSQARVGVAYEQYF. CDR3 nucleotide sequence: TGCGCCAGCAGCCAAGCTCGGGTTGGGGTCGCCTACGAGCAGTACTTC.

The CDR3 region is CASSDGGLVSYEQYV. In DNA form, the CDR3 reads TGTGCCAGCAGTGATGGGGGCTTGGTTTCCTACGAGCAGTACGTC. The chain recombines TRBV2 with TRBJ2-7, with D possibly being TRBD1 (6 bases). The CDR3 is 15 amino acids. V was pared by 3 bases and J by 1 base, with 13 bases between. CDR1 SNHLY and CDR2 FYNNEI come from the germline V gene.

The chain carries TRBV27 and TRBJ1-5; tentative D call: TRBD1 (5 bases). Between the trimmed V and J ends, which lost 2 bases and 6 bases, there was a span of 11 bases. CDR1 is MNHEY and CDR2 is SMNVEV in the germline V gene (reference sequence). The CDR3 is 14 amino acids. This CDR3 is CASSLGGDGQPQHF. As DNA, the CDR3 is TGTGCCAGCAGTTTAGGGGGAGATGGTCAGCCCCAGCATTTT.

The chain carries TRBV12-3 or TRBV12-4 and TRBJ1-2; no reliable D call. V was pared by 6 bases and J by 2 bases, with 10 bases between. CDR3 size: 13 residues. The DNA of the CDR3 is TGTGCCAGCAGCCCCCGGGAGAACTATGGCTACACCTTC. Amino acid sequence: CASSPRENYGYTF.

The rearrangement links TRBV5-1 to TRBJ1-4; D gene unclear. Germline loops: CDR1 SGHRS, CDR2 YFSETQ. V was clipped by 4 bases and J by 0 bases, with 13 bases between them. This CDR3 is 16 amino acids long. CDR3 nucleotide sequence: TGCGCCAGCAGCCAGCGCGTGGTGACAACTAATGAAAAACTGTTTTTT. It codes for CASSQRVVTTNEKLFF.

V usage is TRBV5-6 and J usage is TRBJ2-7; 9 nucleotides line up with TRBD1. The CDR3 runs to 16 residues. Germline trimming cut 4 bases from V and 4 bases from J; bases unmatched to any gene: 12. Germline CDR1 and CDR2: SGHDT and YYEEEE. CDR3 in amino acids: CASSQPPGTGQYEQYF. The CDR3 region has the DNA TGTGCCAGCAGCCAACCCCCCGGGACAGGGCAGTACGAGCAGTACTTC.

V usage is TRBV11-2 and J usage is TRBJ2-7; 7 bases fit TRBD2. Germline CDR1 is SGHAT and CDR2 is FQNNGV. This CDR3 spans 12 amino acids. Losses at the gene ends were 6 bases for V and 7 bases for J; bases not matched to a gene: 6. CDR3 region: CASSGGETEQYF. DNA for the CDR3: TGTGCCAGCAGTGGGGGGGAGACAGAGCAGTACTTC.

V is TRBV19 and J is TRBJ1-2; 9 positions agree with TRBD1. The CDR3 totals 14 residues. Germline loops: CDR1 LNHDA, CDR2 SQIVND (reference sequence). With V trimmed by 6 bases and J by 4 bases, 6 bases remained unmatched. In nucleotides, the CDR3 is TGTGCCAGTAGATTTACAGGGGGCGGCTATGGCTACACCTTC. Its translation is CASRFTGGGYGYTF.

The chain recombines TRBV6-5 with TRBJ2-7; unclear D gene. V was shortened by 7 bases and J by 7 bases, with 14 bases between the two germline ends. This CDR3 comprises 12 residues. Germline-derived CDR1 and CDR2 are MNHEY and SVGAGI. The CDR3 nucleotides read TGTGCCAGCACCCAGACCCACCCGGAGCAGTACGTC. Protein sequence: CASTQTHPEQYV.

The V and J genes are TRBV2 and TRBJ2-1, with a possible D match to TRBD2 (6 bases). With 8 bases removed from V and 8 bases from J, the gap between germline ends came to 10 bases. The CDR3 contains 11 residues. Germline V gene lookup returns CDR1 SNHLY and CDR2 FYNNEI. The CDR3 loop is CASGGLDEQFF. In DNA form, the CDR3 reads TGTGCCAGCGGGGGGTTGGATGAGCAGTTCTTC.

V gene TRBV15 combines with J gene TRBJ2-5; tentatively, D is TRBD2 (6 bases). CDR3 length: 15 amino acids. Germline values: CDR1 LNHNV, CDR2 YYDKDF (reference sequence). Trimming shortened V by 3 bases and J by 4 bases, and 15 bases separated the two germline ends. The CDR3 protein is CATSSDIGRGETQYF. CDR3 DNA: TGTGCCACCAGCAGCGACATTGGGCGGGGAGAGACCCAGTACTTC.

The rearrangement uses TRBV7-9 and TRBJ1-1; D is ambiguous. This CDR3 comprises 11 residues. Per germline, CDR1 SEHNR and CDR2 FQNEAQ (reference sequence). The germline V and J ends were trimmed by 6 bases and 7 bases, with 9 bases remaining between them. CDR3 in DNA: TGTGCCAGCAGACGAAGGGATGAAGCTTTCTTT. Its protein product is CASRRRDEAFF.